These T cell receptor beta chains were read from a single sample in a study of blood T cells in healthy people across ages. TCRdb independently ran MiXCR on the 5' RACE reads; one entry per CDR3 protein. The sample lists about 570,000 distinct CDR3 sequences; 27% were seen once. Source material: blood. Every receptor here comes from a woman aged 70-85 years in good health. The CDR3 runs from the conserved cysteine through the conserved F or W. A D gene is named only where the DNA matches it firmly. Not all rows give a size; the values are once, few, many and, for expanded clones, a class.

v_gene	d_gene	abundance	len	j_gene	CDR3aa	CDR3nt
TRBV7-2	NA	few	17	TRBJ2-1	CASSRGPGDGARNEQFF	TGTGCCAGCAGCCGAGGCCCTGGGGATGGTGCGCGGAATGAGCAGTTCTTC
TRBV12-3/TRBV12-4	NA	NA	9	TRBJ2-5	CASSPGELF	TGTGCCAGCAGCCCAGGGGAGCTCTTC
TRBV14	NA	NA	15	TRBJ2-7	CASSQETQNPYEQYF	TGTGCCAGCAGCCAAGAAACACAGAACCCCTACGAGCAGTACTTC
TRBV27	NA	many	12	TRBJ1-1	CASSRRNTEAFF	TGTGCCAGCAGCCGGCGTAACACTGAAGCTTTCTTT
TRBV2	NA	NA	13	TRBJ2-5	CASSGLIIATQYF	TGTGCCAGCAGTGGACTTATCATCGCGACCCAGTACTTC
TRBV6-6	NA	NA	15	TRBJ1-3	CASSPTAGSGNTIYF	TGTGCCAGCAGTCCCACCGCAGGGAGTGGAAACACCATATATTTT
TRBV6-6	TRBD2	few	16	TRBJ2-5	CASSFRTGLAEKTQYF	TGTGCCAGCAGTTTCCGAACGGGACTAGCTGAGAAGACCCAGTACTTC
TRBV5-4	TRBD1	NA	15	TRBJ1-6	CASSSSTGSGSPLHF	TGTGCCAGCAGCTCATCGACAGGGTCTGGCTCACCCCTCCACTTT
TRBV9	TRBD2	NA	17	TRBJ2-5	CASSVRSSGGTQETQYF	TGTGCCAGCAGCGTCCGTTCGAGCGGGGGAACCCAAGAGACCCAGTACTTC
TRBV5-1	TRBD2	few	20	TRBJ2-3	CASSLRPGTRVAGVPDTQYF	TGCGCCAGCAGCTTAAGACCCGGGACTAGGGTGGCTGGGGTTCCAGATACGCAGTATTTT
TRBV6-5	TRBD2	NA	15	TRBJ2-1	CASKTGLAGVNEQFF	TGTGCCAGTAAGACGGGACTAGCGGGGGTTAATGAGCAGTTCTTC
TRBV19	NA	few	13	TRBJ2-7	CASSIGLPWEQYF	TGTGCCAGTAGTATCGGACTACCTTGGGAGCAGTACTTC
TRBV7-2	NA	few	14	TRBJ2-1	CASSFGQSEREQFF	TGTGCCAGCAGCTTCGGCCAATCGGAGCGAGAGCAGTTCTTC
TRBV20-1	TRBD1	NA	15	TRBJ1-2	CSARDPRQGASGYTF	TGCAGTGCTAGAGATCCGAGACAGGGGGCGAGTGGCTACACCTTC
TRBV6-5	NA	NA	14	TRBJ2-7	CASSYSDGSYEQYF	TGTGCCAGCAGTTACTCCGACGGTTCCTACGAGCAGTACTTC
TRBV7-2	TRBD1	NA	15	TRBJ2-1	CASSWGQGPYNEQFF	TGTGCCAGCAGCTGGGGACAGGGCCCTTACAATGAGCAGTTCTTC
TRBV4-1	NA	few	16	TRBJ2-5	CASSQTSRALVETQYF	TGCGCCAGCAGCCAAACATCCCGAGCCCTGGTCGAGACCCAGTACTTC
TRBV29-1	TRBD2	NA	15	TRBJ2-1	CSVEGPAGVAREQFF	TGCAGCGTTGAAGGGCCAGCGGGGGTCGCAAGGGAGCAGTTCTTC
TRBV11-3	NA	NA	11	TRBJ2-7	CASSLGVEQYF	TGTGCCAGCAGCTTAGGAGTCGAGCAGTACTTC
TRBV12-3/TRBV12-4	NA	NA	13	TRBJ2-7	CASQPQSSYEQYF	TGTGCCAGTCAACCACAGAGCTCCTACGAGCAGTACTTC
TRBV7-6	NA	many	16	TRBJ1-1	CASSLVGWGANTEAFF	TGTGCCAGCAGCTTAGTCGGGTGGGGGGCGAACACTGAAGCTTTCTTT
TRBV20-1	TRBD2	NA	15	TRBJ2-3	CSAPPSGGGSDTQYF	TGCAGTGCTCCACCTAGCGGGGGTGGGTCAGATACGCAGTATTTT
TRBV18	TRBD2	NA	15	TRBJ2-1	CASSPRTSGNNEQLF	TGTGCCAGCTCACCACGGACTAGCGGGAACAATGAGCAGCTCTTC
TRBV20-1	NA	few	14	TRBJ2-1	CSLPTRDSYNEQFF	TGCAGCCTCCCAACTCGGGACTCCTACAATGAGCAGTTCTTC
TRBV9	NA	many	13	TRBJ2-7	CASSSGRGYEQYF	TGTGCCAGCTCATCGGGCAGAGGCTACGAGCAGTACTTC
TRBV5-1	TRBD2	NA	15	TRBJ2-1	CASSLLAGGRNEQFF	TGTGCCAGCAGCTTACTAGCGGGGGGGCGGAACGAGCAGTTCTTC
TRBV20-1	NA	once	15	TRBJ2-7	CSARKRQELGYEQYF	TGCAGTGCACGAAAACGGCAGGAGTTGGGGTACGAGCAGTACTTC
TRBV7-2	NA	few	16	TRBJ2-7	CASSPEMGTLVNEQYF	TGTGCCAGCAGCCCAGAGATGGGGACATTGGTAAACGAGCAGTACTTC